Each of the 13 T cell receptor beta chains below was sequenced from the same sample in a study of T cells after yellow fever vaccination. TCRdb analysed the 5' RACE reads with MiXCR anew, one entry per CDR3 protein. Of a few hundred thousand distinct CDR3 sequences in the sample, roughly a sixth were seen once. Sequenced material: PBMCs, taken before the yellow fever booster vaccination. The source is a man aged 18-30 years who received the YFV17D yellow fever vaccine.

The chain carries TRBV4-2 and TRBJ1-4, with D tentatively TRBD1 (5 bases). The CDR3 has 15 amino acids. V gave up 3 bases and J gave up 8 bases, with 16 bases separating them. Germline assignment: CDR1 LGHNA and CDR2 YNFKEQ. CDR3 region: CASSQGRDSWEKLFF. CDR3 sequence (DNA): TGTGCCAGCAGCCAGGGCCGGGACTCCTGGGAAAAACTGTTTTTT.

This clonotype showed up many times. The chain is built from TRBV6-2 or TRBV6-3 and TRBJ2-5, with 10 bases that match TRBD2. In germline, CDR1 is MNHEY, CDR2 SVGEGT. After removal of 5 bases from V and 5 bases from J, the junction contained 5 bases not matched to a gene. The CDR3 loop spans 14 amino acids. The DNA for the CDR3 is TGTGCCAGCAGTCCGAGCGGGGGGGCTGAGACCCAGTACTTC. Protein product: CASSPSGGAETQYF.

The J gene is TRBJ2-7, the V gene TRBV5-1; D is uncertain. This CDR3 spans 11 amino acids. The V gene's germline CDR1 is SGHRS and CDR2 YFSETQ. V lost 3 bases and J 6 bases, leaving 7 bases between the germline ends. The CDR3 region is CASSSFAEQYF. The CDR3 coding sequence is TGCGCCAGCAGCTCGTTTGCCGAGCAGTACTTC.

The V call is TRBV12-3 or TRBV12-4, the J call TRBJ1-3, with a possible D match to TRBD1 (5 bases). V was shortened by 5 bases and J by 5 bases, with 10 bases between the two germline ends. This CDR3 is built from 13 residues. The CDR3, as DNA: TGTGCCAGCAGTGCGACAGCGAGAAACACCATATATTTT. It yields the protein CASSATARNTIYF.

The chain recombines TRBV20-1 with TRBJ1-5; D remains ambiguous. The CDR3 spans 12 residues. V was pared by 0 bases and J by 6 bases, with 6 bases between. Germline CDR1 is DFQATT and CDR2 is SNEGSKA (reference sequence). The CDR3 DNA sequence: TGCAGTGCTAGAGATTTTAGTCAGCCCCAGCATTTT. Translating it yields CSARDFSQPQHF.

This clonotype was recorded many times. The chain joins TRBV7-2 to TRBJ2-6; no clear D gene. V lost 7 bases and J lost 1, with 11 bases in between. This CDR3 has 15 residues. CDR1 and CDR2 (germline): SGHTA, FQGNSA. CDR3: CASTLDWSGANVLTF. CDR3 nucleotide sequence: TGTGCCAGCACCCTCGATTGGTCTGGGGCCAACGTCCTGACTTTC.

This clonotype was seen ten or more times. V is TRBV9 and J is TRBJ1-6, with TRBD1 identical over 8 bases. Germline CDR1 reads SGDLS; CDR2 reads YYNGEE. The CDR3 is 15 residues long. Trimming cost V 3 bases and J 6 bases; bases outside gene matches: 5. The chain's CDR3 is CASSARDRLNSPLHF. The CDR3 nucleotides read TGTGCCAGCAGCGCCCGGGACAGGCTTAATTCACCCCTCCACTTT.

The chain combines TRBV27 with TRBJ1-2; tentatively, D is TRBD1 (5 bases). CDR3 length: 12 residues. From germline, CDR1 is MNHEY and CDR2 SMNVEV (reference sequence). V lost 5 bases and J 13 bases, leaving 17 bases between the germline ends. The CDR3 sequence: CASSPMGGRCTF. The CDR3 bases are TGTGCCAGCAGTCCGATGGGGGGAAGGTGCACCTTC.

This clonotype has more than one count but fewer than ten. J is TRBJ1-2 and V is TRBV6-6; D perhaps matches TRBD1 (6 bases). The CDR3 extends over 13 amino acids. V lost 6 bases and J lost 2, with 10 bases in between. Germline-derived CDR1 and CDR2 are MNHNY and SVGAGI (reference sequence). The CDR3 sequence is CASRFTGNYGYTF. CDR3 in DNA: TGTGCCAGCAGATTCACAGGGAACTATGGCTACACCTTC.

The chain recombines TRBV20-1 with TRBJ2-1, with D perhaps matching TRBD2 (5 bases). Trimming cost V 6 bases and J 7 bases, with 13 bases left between them. CDR3 length: 12 residues. CDR1 DFQATT and CDR2 SNEGSKA come from the germline V gene (reference sequence). The CDR3 reads CSADRPGNEQFF. CDR3 DNA sequence: TGCAGTGCAGACCGGCCGGGGAATGAGCAGTTCTTC.

This clonotype has more than one count but fewer than ten. The chain couples TRBV19 to TRBJ2-3; D not certain. V lost 3 bases and J 0 bases, leaving 7 bases between the germline ends. CDR1 and CDR2 from the germline V gene are LNHDA and SQIVND (reference sequence). The CDR3 is 14 residues long. CDR3 amino acids: CASSIPHSTDTQYF. CDR3 sequence (DNA): TGTGCCAGTAGTATCCCCCATAGCACAGATACGCAGTATTTT.

This clonotype was recorded many times. The chain combines TRBV7-6 with TRBJ2-3, with D maybe TRBD1 (6 bases). Germline values: CDR1 SGHVS, CDR2 FNYEAQ. The CDR3 totals 16 residues. V was cut by 5 bases and J by 6 bases, with 21 bases left in between. CDR3 region: CASSPGQGSFGDTQYF. The DNA of the CDR3 is TGTGCCAGCAGCCCGGGTCAGGGGAGTTTCGGGGATACGCAGTATTTT.

In this sample, this clonotype turned up many times. CDR3 in amino acids: CASSLGQGGSNEQFF. The CDR3, as DNA: TGTGCCAGCAGCCTCGGACAGGGAGGTTCCAATGAGCAGTTCTTC. The V call is TRBV7-6, the J call TRBJ2-1, with 8 nucleotides matching TRBD1. CDR3 size: 15 residues. Trimming at V came to 5 bases and at J to 6 bases, leaving 9 bases not matched to a gene. Germline CDR1 is SGHVS and CDR2 is FNYEAQ.